Included here is one T cell receptor (beta chain) sequence, with context. Its matching antigen is unknown. This specimen comes from a study of T cell responses to AZD1222 COVID-19 vaccine. Overall study results and limits: Baseline seropositives among AZD1222 recipients totaled only five to seven.

Profiled with immunoSEQ multiplex PCR; TCRdb holds only in-frame clones, not every one. The sample includes tens of thousands of clones, about nine tenths of them seen just once. The CDR3 contains 14 residues. The germline V gene has CDR1 LGHNA and CDR2 YSLEER. Trimming left V 0 bases short and J 4 bases short, with 7 bases between. Material: peripheral blood, obtained on day 0 of AZD1222 vaccination. The V gene is TRBV4-3, the J gene TRBJ1-5; D is unclear. This TCR derives from an adult in good health. CDR3 sequence (DNA): TGCGCCAGCAGCCAAGAGTCCGCAAATCAGCCCCAGCATTTT. Encoded protein: CASSQESANQPQHF.